These 21 T cell receptor beta chains share one sample of origin, sequenced in a study of T cell repertoires in cytomegalovirus infection. In TCRdb, the reads were re-called with MiXCR into one record per CDR3 protein. The profile shows about 160,000 distinct CDR3 sequences, roughly a sixth of them singletons. Sequenced: CD8+ T cells from PBMCs. These receptors came from a human donor in good health (CMV status not recorded). Some clones in this sample may be carry-over from other donors' samples.

The chain links TRBV6-6 to TRBJ2-3, with a possible D match to TRBD2 (6 bases). This CDR3 has 16 amino acids. The V end was cut by 10 bases, the J end by 3 bases, with 23 bases between. Germline-derived CDR1 and CDR2 are MNHNY and SVGAGI (reference sequence). The DNA of the CDR3 is TGTGCCACCGCCAACCCACTGAAGCGGGTGACAGATACGCAGTATTTT. Amino acids: CATANPLKRVTDTQYF.

This clonotype was seen a few times. The chain uses TRBV7-9 and TRBJ2-2; D remains unclear. V gave up 5 bases and J gave up 10 bases, with 8 bases separating them. Per germline, CDR1 SEHNR and CDR2 FQNEAQ (reference sequence). The CDR3 sequence is 11 residues long. DNA of the CDR3: TGTGCCAGCAGCAATAGACAGGAGCTGTTTTTT. As protein: CASSNRQELFF.

This chain uses TRBV4-1 with TRBJ2-1; D remains unclear. Germline CDR1 reads MGHRA; CDR2 reads YSYEKL. V lost 3 bases, J lost 4 bases, and 13 bases lay in between. The CDR3 runs to 15 residues. The CDR3 nucleotides are TGCGCCAGCAGCCATGCTACTTTGGAATACAATGAGCAGTTCTTC. This sequence encodes CASSHATLEYNEQFF.

The table lists this clonotype with a few counts. The V call is TRBV7-9, the J call TRBJ2-1; 7 nucleotides agree with TRBD1. The length of the CDR3 is 17 residues. Germline CDR1 reads SEHNR; CDR2 reads FQNEAQ (reference sequence). The junction had 9 bases not matched to a gene; V was cut back by 3 bases and J by 1 base. Here the CDR3 reads CASSFTRPGQSYNEQFF. Written as DNA, the CDR3 is TGTGCCAGCAGCTTCACCAGACCGGGACAGTCCTACAATGAGCAGTTCTTC.

The chain uses TRBV7-8 and TRBJ2-7; TRBD2 is a possible D gene (7 bases). The CDR3 contains 17 residues. Between the trimmed V and J ends, which lost 5 bases and 4 bases, there was a span of 24 bases. Germline V gives CDR1 SGHVS, CDR2 FQNEAQ. The CDR3 region is CASSASGGGASLYEQYF. CDR3 DNA sequence: TGTGCCAGCAGCGCTTCCGGCGGGGGCGCCAGCTTGTACGAGCAGTACTTC.

This clonotype was found a few times. The rearrangement joins TRBV20-1 to TRBJ2-7, with 8 bases lining up with TRBD2. The CDR3 sequence is 13 residues long. Germline V gene data show CDR1 as DFQATT and CDR2 as SNEGSKA (reference sequence). The junction had 3 bases not matched to a gene; V was cut back by 5 bases and J by 0 bases. This chain's CDR3 is CSAAGGSSYEQYF. CDR3 nucleotides: TGCAGTGCTGCGGGGGGAAGCTCCTACGAGCAGTACTTC.

This clonotype was counted only a few times. The rearrangement joins TRBV6-1 to TRBJ2-5, with 10 positions matching TRBD2. This CDR3 comprises 15 residues. Germline V gene sequence: CDR1 MNHNS, CDR2 SASEGT. V gave up 5 bases and J gave up 2 bases; unmatched junction bases: 5. As DNA, the CDR3 is TGTGCCAGCAGTTCCATACTAGCGGGGCAAGAGACCCAGTACTTC. This gives the protein CASSSILAGQETQYF.

This clonotype was detected a few times. The chain combines TRBV6-6 with TRBJ2-1; D is uncertain. V was clipped by 8 bases and J by 9 bases, with 5 bases between them. The germline V gene has CDR1 MNHNY and CDR2 SVGAGI (reference sequence). The CDR3 sequence is 9 residues long. CDR3 protein: CASGPEQFF. In DNA form, the CDR3 reads TGTGCCAGCGGGCCTGAGCAGTTCTTC.

The J gene is TRBJ2-2, the V gene TRBV5-5; the D is unclear. CDR1 is SGHKS and CDR2 is YYEKEE in the germline V gene (reference sequence). V lost 3 bases, J lost 6 bases, and 9 bases lay in between. The CDR3 extends over 13 amino acids. In DNA form, the CDR3 reads TGTGCCAGCAGCTCCGACGTTTCCGGGGAGCTGTTTTTT. Translation gives CASSSDVSGELFF.

This clonotype was observed a few times. The genes are TRBV7-9 and TRBJ2-1; 10 bases match TRBD2. J was trimmed by 3 bases and V by 8 bases; bases with no gene match: 4. This CDR3 spans 14 amino acids. Germline-derived CDR1 and CDR2 are SEHNR and FQNEAQ (reference sequence). The chain's CDR3 is CASGGLADYNEQFF. The CDR3 DNA follows: TGTGCCAGCGGAGGACTAGCGGACTACAATGAGCAGTTCTTC.

In this sample, this clonotype turned up many times. The genes are TRBV19 and TRBJ1-2; no definite D call. The CDR3 is made up of 13 amino acids. The germline gives CDR1 LNHDA, CDR2 SQIVND (reference sequence). Trimming pared 5 bases from V and 5 bases from J, leaving 12 bases between. The CDR3 region is CASSWTGFYGYTF. The CDR3, as DNA: TGTGCCAGTAGTTGGACGGGATTTTATGGCTACACCTTC. Supplemented by reference TRBV19 and TRBJ1-2, the full variable domain reads DGGITQSPKYLFRKEGQNVTLSCEQNLNHDAMYWYRQDPGQGLRLIYYSQIVNDFQKGDIAEGYSVSREKKESFPLTVTSAQKNPTAFYLCASSWTGFYGYTFGSGTRLTVV.

The V call is TRBV20-1, the J call TRBJ1-2; 7 positions agree with TRBD1. CDR1 DFQATT and CDR2 SNEGSKA come from the germline V gene (reference sequence). The CDR3 covers 14 residues. V lost 6 bases and J lost 2; bases outside the gene matches: 9. For the CDR3, the DNA is TGCAGTGCCCCCCAAACAGGGGAAAACTATGGCTACACCTTC. Its protein product is CSAPQTGENYGYTF.

This chain uses TRBV3-1 with TRBJ2-7, with 13 bases aligning to TRBD2. The germline V gene has CDR1 LGHDT and CDR2 YNNKEL (reference sequence). The CDR3 loop spans 15 amino acids. J gave up 4 bases and V 4 bases, and 4 bases lay outside the gene matches. CDR3 nucleotides: TGTGCCAGCAGCCCGGGACTAGCGGGAAATTACGAGCAGTACTTC. Translation: CASSPGLAGNYEQYF.

This rearrangement joins TRBV19 to TRBJ2-7, with 9 bases fitting TRBD1. The CDR3 loop spans 15 amino acids. V dropped 5 bases and J dropped 7; count of bases not matched to a gene: 12. Germline CDR1 LNHDA, CDR2 SQIVND (reference sequence). The CDR3 loop reads CASSPDRGEVDEQYF. The CDR3 bases are TGTGCCAGTAGTCCGGACAGGGGTGAGGTGGATGAGCAGTACTTC. The variable domain in full, with the rest retrieved from reference TRBV19 and TRBJ2-7, is DGGITQSPKYLFRKEGQNVTLSCEQNLNHDAMYWYRQDPGQGLRLIYYSQIVNDFQKGDIAEGYSVSREKKESFPLTVTSAQKNPTAFYLCASSPDRGEVDEQYFGPGTRLTVT.

The rearrangement links TRBV6-1 to TRBJ2-1; D gene unclear. There are 14 residues in the CDR3. V was shortened by 5 bases and J by 2 bases, with 10 bases between the two germline ends. From germline, CDR1 is MNHNS and CDR2 SASEGT. CDR3 in amino acids: CASSTQGPYNEQFF. The CDR3 DNA follows: TGTGCCAGCAGTACCCAAGGTCCCTACAATGAGCAGTTCTTC.

This clonotype occurred a few times. The chain links TRBV6-1 to TRBJ2-1; 10 bases map to TRBD2. The CDR3 contains 15 residues. Trimming cost V 7 bases and J 5 bases; bases outside gene matches: 8. The germline V gene has CDR1 MNHNS and CDR2 SASEGT. CDR3 coding DNA: TGTGCCAGCACCCCCCTAGCGGGAGCTCACAATGAGCAGTTCTTC. It is translated as CASTPLAGAHNEQFF.

Many counts were recorded for this clonotype. The rearrangement joins TRBV7-3 to TRBJ2-1, with D possibly matching TRBD1 (6 bases). There are 14 residues in the CDR3. V gave up 5 bases and J gave up 7 bases, with 15 bases separating them. Per the germline V gene, CDR1 is SGHTA and CDR2 is FQGTGA. The CDR3 protein is CASSPTGSRNEQFF. The DNA of the CDR3 is TGTGCCAGCAGCCCGACAGGCAGCCGTAATGAGCAGTTCTTC.

This clonotype has more than one count but fewer than ten. This chain links TRBV7-2 with TRBJ2-7; D is possibly TRBD2 (7 bases). The CDR3 runs to 18 residues. Germline V CDR1 and CDR2: SGHTA, FQGNSA. V was trimmed by 3 bases and J by 2 bases, leaving 23 bases between them. This CDR3 reads CASSLSNVVGGGPYEQYF. CDR3 DNA sequence: TGTGCCAGCAGCTTGAGTAATGTGGTGGGGGGGGGGCCCTACGAGCAGTACTTC. The complete variable domain, with remaining parts taken from reference TRBV7-2 and TRBJ2-7, reads GAGVSQSPSNKVTEKGKDVELRCDPISGHTALYWYRQSLGQGLEFLIYFQGNSAPDKSGLPSDRFSAERTGGSVSTLTIQRTQQEDSAVYLCASSLSNVVGGGPYEQYFGPGTRLTVT.

The rearrangement uses TRBV20-1 and TRBJ1-5, with unresolved D. In germline, CDR1 is DFQATT, CDR2 SNEGSKA (reference sequence). This CDR3 contains 13 residues. The V end lost 7 bases, the J end lost 3 bases, and 13 bases lay between the germline ends. The CDR3 spells CSVRDTLNQPQHF. The CDR3 DNA reads as TGCAGTGTCCGTGACACGCTCAATCAGCCCCAGCATTTT.

This clonotype was detected many times. The chain employs TRBV12-5 and TRBJ2-5; 10 bases agree with TRBD2. The CDR3 runs 15 residues. Per germline, CDR1 LGHNT and CDR2 FRNRAP. J gave up 9 bases and V 4 bases, and 11 bases lay outside the gene matches. The CDR3 sequence: CASGSRTSGSQPQYF. CDR3 nucleotides: TGTGCTAGTGGTTCGCGGACTAGCGGTTCGCAGCCCCAGTACTTC.

J is TRBJ2-7 and V is TRBV27; D gene uncertain. V lost 6 bases and J 7 bases, leaving 19 bases between the germline ends. The germline CDR1 and CDR2 sequences are MNHEY and SMNVEV (reference sequence). This CDR3 contains 14 residues. CDR3 protein: CASSSPRPMREQYF. The CDR3 bases are TGTGCCAGCAGCTCCCCGCGTCCGATGAGAGAGCAGTACTTC.